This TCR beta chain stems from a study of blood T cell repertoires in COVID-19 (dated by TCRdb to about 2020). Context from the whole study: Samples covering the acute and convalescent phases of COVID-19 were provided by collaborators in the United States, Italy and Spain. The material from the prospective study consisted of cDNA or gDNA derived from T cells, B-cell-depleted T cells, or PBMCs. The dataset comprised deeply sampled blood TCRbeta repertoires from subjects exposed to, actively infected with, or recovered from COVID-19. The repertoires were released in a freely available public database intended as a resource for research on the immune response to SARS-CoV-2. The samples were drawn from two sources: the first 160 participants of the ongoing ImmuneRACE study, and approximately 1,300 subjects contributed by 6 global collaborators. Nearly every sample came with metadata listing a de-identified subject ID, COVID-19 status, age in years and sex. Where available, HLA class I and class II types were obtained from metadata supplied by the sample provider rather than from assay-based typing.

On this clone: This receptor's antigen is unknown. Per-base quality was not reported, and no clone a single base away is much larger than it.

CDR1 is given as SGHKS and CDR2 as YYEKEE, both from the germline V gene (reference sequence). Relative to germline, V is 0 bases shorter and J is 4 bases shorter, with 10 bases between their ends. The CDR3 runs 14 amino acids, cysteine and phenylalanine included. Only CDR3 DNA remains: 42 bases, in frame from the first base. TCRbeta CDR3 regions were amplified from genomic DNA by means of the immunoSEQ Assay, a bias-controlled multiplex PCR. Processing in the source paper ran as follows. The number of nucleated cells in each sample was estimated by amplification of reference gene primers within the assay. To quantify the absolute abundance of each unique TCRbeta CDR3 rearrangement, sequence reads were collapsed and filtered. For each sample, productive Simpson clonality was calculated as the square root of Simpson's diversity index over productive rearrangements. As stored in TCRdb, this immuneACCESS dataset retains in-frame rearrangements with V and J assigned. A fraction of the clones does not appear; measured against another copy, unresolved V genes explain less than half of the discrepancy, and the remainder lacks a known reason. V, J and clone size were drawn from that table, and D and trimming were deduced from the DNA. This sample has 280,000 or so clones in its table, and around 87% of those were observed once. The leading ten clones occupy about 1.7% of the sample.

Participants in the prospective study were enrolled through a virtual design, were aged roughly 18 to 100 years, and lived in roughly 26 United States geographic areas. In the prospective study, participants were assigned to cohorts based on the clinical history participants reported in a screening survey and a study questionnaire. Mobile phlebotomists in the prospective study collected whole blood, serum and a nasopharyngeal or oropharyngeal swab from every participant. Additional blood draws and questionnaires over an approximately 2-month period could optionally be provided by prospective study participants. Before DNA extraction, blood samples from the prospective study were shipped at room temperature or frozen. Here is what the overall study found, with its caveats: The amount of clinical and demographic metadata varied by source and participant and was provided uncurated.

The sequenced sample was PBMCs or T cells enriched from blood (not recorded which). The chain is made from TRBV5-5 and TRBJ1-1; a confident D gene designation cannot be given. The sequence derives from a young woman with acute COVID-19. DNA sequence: TGTGCCAGCAGCTTGGTACACCGGAGCACTGAAGCTTTCTTT. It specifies CASSLVHRSTEAFF. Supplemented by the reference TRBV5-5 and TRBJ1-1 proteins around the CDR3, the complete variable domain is DAGVTQSPTHLIKTRGQQVTLRCSPISGHKSVSWYQQVLGQGPQFIFQYYEKEERGRGNFPDRFSARQFPNYSSELNVNALLLGDSALYLCASSLVHRSTEAFFGQGTRLTVV.